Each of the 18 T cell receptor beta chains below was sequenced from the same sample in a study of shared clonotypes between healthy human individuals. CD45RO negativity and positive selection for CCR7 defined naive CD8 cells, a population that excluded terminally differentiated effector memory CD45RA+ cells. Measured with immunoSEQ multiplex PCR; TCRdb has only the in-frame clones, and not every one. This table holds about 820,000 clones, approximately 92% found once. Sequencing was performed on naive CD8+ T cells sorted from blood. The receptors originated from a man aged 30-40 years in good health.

The CDR3 DNA follows: TGTGCCAGCAGTGTACAGAGTAACTATGGCTACACCTTC. This codes for CASSVQSNYGYTF. The gene calls are TRBV6-6 and TRBJ1-2; D ambiguous. The V end lost 5 bases, the J end lost 1 base, and 8 bases lay between the germline ends. CDR3 length: 13 residues. Germline lookup yields CDR1 MNHNY and CDR2 SVGAGI (reference sequence).

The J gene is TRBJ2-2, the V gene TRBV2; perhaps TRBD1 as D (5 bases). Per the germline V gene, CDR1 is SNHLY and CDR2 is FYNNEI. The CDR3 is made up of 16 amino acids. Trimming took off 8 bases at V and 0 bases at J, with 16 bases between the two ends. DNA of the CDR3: TGTGCCAGCTATGGGGCAGGTGAAACGAACACCGGGGAGCTGTTTTTT. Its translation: CASYGAGETNTGELFF.

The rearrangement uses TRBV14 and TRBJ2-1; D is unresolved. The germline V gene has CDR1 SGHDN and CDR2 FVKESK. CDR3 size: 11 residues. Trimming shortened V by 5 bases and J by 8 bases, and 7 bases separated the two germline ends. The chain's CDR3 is CASSEYYEQFF. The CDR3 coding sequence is TGTGCCAGCAGCGAATACTATGAGCAGTTCTTC.

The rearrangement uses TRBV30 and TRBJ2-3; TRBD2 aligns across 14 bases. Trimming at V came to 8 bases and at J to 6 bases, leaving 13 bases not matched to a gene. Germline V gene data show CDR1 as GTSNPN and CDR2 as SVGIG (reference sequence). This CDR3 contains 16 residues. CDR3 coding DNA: TGTGCCGCCAGAGTGGGACTAGCGGGAGCACGGGATACGCAGTATTTT. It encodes CAARVGLAGARDTQYF.

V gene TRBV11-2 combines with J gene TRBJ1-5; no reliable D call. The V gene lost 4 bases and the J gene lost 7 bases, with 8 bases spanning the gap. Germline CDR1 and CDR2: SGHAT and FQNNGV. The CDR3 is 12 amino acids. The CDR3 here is CASSSRGQPQHF. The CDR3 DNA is TGTGCCAGCAGCTCTCGAGGACAGCCCCAGCATTTT.

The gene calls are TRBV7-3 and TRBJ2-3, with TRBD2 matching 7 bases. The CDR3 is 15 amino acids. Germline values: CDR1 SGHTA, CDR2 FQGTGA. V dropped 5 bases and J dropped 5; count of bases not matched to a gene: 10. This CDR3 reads CASSEASGGKDTQYF. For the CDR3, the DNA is TGTGCCAGCAGCGAAGCTAGCGGAGGGAAAGATACGCAGTATTTT.

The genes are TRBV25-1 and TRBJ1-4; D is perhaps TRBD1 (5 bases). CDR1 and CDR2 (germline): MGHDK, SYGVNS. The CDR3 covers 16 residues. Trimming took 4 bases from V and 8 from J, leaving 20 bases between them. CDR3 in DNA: TGTGCCAGCAGTGGCCCTCCACGCCCGGGGGACGAAAAACTGTTTTTT. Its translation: CASSGPPRPGDEKLFF.

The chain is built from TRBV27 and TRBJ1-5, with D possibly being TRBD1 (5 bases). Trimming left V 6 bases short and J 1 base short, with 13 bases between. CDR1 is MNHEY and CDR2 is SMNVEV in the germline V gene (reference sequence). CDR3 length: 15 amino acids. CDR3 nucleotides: TGTGCCAGCAGGTTACAGGTTACCAGCAATCAGCCCCAGCATTTT. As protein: CASRLQVTSNQPQHF.

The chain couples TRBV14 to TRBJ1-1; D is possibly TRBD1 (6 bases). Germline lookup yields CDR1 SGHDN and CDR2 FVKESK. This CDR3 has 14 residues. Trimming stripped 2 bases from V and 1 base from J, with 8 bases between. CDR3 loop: CASSQTGQNTEAFF. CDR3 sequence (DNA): TGTGCCAGCAGCCAAACGGGACAGAACACTGAAGCTTTCTTT.

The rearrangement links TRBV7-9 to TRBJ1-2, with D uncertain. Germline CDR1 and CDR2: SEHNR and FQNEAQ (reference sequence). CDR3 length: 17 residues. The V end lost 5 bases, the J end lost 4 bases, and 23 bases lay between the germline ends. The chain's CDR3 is CASSPPQAEPRVYGYTF. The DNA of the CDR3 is TGTGCCAGCAGCCCCCCCCAGGCAGAGCCTCGGGTCTATGGCTACACCTTC.

For the CDR3, the DNA is TGCAGCGCACGTACAGGGAAGTATTACGAGCAGTACTTC. Translated: CSARTGKYYEQYF. The genes are TRBV29-1 and TRBJ2-7; weak D call: TRBD1 (6 bases). The CDR3 is made up of 13 amino acids. The V end lost 7 bases, the J end lost 4 bases, and 17 bases lay between the germline ends. The germline CDR1 and CDR2 sequences are SQVTM and ANQGSEA.

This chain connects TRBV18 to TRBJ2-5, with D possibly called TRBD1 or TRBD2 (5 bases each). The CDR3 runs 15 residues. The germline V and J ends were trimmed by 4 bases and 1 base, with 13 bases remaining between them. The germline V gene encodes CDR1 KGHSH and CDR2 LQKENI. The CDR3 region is CASSLEGLGQETQYF. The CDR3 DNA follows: TGTGCCAGCTCACTTGAGGGGTTGGGCCAAGAGACCCAGTACTTC.

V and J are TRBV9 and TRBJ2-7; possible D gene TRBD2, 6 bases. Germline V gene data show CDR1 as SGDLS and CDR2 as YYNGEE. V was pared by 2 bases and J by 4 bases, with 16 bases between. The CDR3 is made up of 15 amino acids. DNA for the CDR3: TGTGCCAGCAGCGTCGGGAGCGGAGATACTTACGAGCAGTACTTC. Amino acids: CASSVGSGDTYEQYF.

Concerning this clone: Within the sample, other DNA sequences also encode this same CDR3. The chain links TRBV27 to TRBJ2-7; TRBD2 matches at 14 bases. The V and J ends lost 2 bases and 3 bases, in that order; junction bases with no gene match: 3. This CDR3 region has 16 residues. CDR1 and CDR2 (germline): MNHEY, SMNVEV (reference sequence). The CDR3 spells CASSLLGTSGSYEQYF. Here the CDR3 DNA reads TGTGCCAGCAGTTTACTTGGGACTAGCGGGAGCTACGAGCAGTACTTC.

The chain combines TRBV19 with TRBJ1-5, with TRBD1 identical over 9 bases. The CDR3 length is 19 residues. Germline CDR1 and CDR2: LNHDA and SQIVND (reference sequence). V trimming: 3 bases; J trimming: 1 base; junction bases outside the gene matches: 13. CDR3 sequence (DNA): TGTGCCAGTAGTATCGGGATAACAGGGGGCAGGCTAAGCAATCAGCCCCAGCATTTT. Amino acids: CASSIGITGGRLSNQPQHF.

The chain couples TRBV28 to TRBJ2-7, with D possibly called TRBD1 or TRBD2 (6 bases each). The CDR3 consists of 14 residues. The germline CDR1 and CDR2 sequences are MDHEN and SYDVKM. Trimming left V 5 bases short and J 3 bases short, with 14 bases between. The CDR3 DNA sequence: TGTGCCAGCAGTCTCACAGGGACTGGCTACGAGCAGTACTTC. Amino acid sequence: CASSLTGTGYEQYF.

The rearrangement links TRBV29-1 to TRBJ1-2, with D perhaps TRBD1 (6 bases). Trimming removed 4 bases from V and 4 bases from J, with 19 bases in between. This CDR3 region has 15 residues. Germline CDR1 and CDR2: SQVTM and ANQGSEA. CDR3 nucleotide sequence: TGCAGCGTTGTAGGGGCAGGGGATATAGGCTATGGCTACACCTTC. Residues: CSVVGAGDIGYGYTF.

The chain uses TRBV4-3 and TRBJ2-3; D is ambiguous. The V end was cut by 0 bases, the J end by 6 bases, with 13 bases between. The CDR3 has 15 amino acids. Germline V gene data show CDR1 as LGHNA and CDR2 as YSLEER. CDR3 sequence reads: CASSQEHRPRDTQYF. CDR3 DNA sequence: TGCGCCAGCAGCCAAGAACACCGTCCGAGGGATACGCAGTATTTT.